These 3 T cell receptor beta chains originate from one sample sequenced in a study of shared clonotypes between healthy human individuals. Selected positively for CCR7 and CD45RO-negative, naive CD8 cells excluded terminally differentiated effector memory CD45RA+ cells. Here immunoSEQ multiplex PCR was the method, and the copy in TCRdb shows in-frame clones only, minus some. The data hold hundreds of thousands of clones, with about 91% observed a single time. Specimen: naive CD8+ T cells sorted from blood. The receptors come from a young man in good health.

There are a few counts of this clone. This chain links TRBV5-1 with TRBJ1-5; D gene uncertain. The CDR3 totals 15 residues. Germline loops: CDR1 SGHRS, CDR2 YFSETQ. Trimming removed 1 base from V and 4 bases from J, with 12 bases in between. The CDR3 coding sequence is TGCGCCAGCAGCTTGAAGGACGGACGGAATCAGCCCCAGCATTTT. Its translation is CASSLKDGRNQPQHF.

The chain recombines TRBV7-2 with TRBJ2-7, with no clear D. There are 16 residues in the CDR3. V gave up 0 bases and J gave up 0 bases, with 12 bases separating them. CDR1 is SGHTA, CDR2 FQGNSA, per germline. CDR3 sequence (DNA): TGTGCCAGCAGCTTAGCTCGGGTGAGGAGCTCCTACGAGCAGTACTTC. Translated: CASSLARVRSSYEQYF. The whole variable domain, filled in from reference TRBV7-2 and TRBJ2-7, reads GAGVSQSPSNKVTEKGKDVELRCDPISGHTALYWYRQSLGQGLEFLIYFQGNSAPDKSGLPSDRFSAERTGGSVSTLTIQRTQQEDSAVYLCASSLARVRSSYEQYFGPGTRLTVT.

V is TRBV28 and J is TRBJ2-3; no clear D. The germline gives CDR1 MDHEN, CDR2 SYDVKM. The V gene lost 1 base and the J gene lost 6 bases, with 8 bases spanning the gap. CDR3 length equals 13 residues. CDR3 sequence reads: CASSLLTADTQYF. The CDR3 region has the DNA TGTGCCAGCAGTTTATTGACGGCGGATACGCAGTATTTT.